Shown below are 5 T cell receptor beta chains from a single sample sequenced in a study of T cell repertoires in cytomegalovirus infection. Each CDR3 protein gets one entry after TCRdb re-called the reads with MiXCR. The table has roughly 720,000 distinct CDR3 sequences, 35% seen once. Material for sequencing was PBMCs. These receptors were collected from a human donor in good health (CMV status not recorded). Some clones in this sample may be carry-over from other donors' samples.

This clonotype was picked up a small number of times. CDR3 sequence (DNA): TGTGCCAGCAGCCCCTTGGGCGGGGGGGCCTTAGATACGCAGTATTTT. Protein: CASSPLGGGALDTQYF. J is TRBJ2-3 and V is TRBV28; TRBD2 agrees at 9 bases. Germline V gene data show CDR1 as MDHEN and CDR2 as SYDVKM. V shed 6 bases and J 5 bases; nucleotides not matched to a gene: 12. The CDR3 covers 16 residues. The whole variable domain, remainder taken from reference TRBV28 and TRBJ2-3, is DVKVTQSSRYLVKRTGEKVFLECVQDMDHENMFWYRQDPGLGLRLIYFSYDVKMKEKGDIPEGYSVSREKKERFSLILESASTNQTSMYLCASSPLGGGALDTQYFGPGTRLTVL.

The CDR3 is CASSEAGGAQGQYF. The CDR3 DNA reads as TGTGCCAGCAGTGAAGCAGGGGGCGCACAGGGGCAGTACTTC. The chain combines TRBV2 with TRBJ2-7; 7 bases fit TRBD1. The length of the CDR3 is 14 residues. J was trimmed by 9 bases and V by 0 bases; bases with no gene match: 8. Germline lookup yields CDR1 SNHLY and CDR2 FYNNEI.

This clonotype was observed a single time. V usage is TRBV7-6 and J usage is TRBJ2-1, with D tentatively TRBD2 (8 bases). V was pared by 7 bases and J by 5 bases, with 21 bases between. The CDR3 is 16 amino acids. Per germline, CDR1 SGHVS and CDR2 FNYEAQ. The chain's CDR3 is CASTTPGGGTDNEQFF. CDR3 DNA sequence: TGTGCCAGCACCACACCGGGGGGGGGGACAGACAATGAGCAGTTCTTC.

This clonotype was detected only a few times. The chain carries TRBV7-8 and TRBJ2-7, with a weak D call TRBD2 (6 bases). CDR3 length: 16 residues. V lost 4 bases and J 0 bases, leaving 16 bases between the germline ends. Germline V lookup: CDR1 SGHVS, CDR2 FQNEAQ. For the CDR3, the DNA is TGTGCCAGCAGCTACACTCTTTTCGGGAGCTCCTACGAGCAGTACTTC. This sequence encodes CASSYTLFGSSYEQYF.

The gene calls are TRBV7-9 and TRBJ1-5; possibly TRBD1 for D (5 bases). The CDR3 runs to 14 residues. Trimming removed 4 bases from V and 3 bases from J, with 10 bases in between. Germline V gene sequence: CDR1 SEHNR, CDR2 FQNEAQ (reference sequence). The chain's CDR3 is CASSSGLDNQPQHF. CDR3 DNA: TGTGCCAGCAGCTCAGGGCTGGACAATCAGCCCCAGCATTTT. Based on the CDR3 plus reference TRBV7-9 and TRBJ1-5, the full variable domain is DTGVSQNPRHKITKRGQNVTFRCDPISEHNRLYWYRQTLGQGPEFLTYFQNEAQLEKSRLLSDRFSAERPKGSFSTLEIQRTEQGDSAMYLCASSSGLDNQPQHFGDGTRLSIL.